This TCR beta chain was sequenced in a study of T cells in Graves' hyperthyroidism and ophthalmopathy. Hyperthyroidism patients were newly diagnosed, had disease duration under 2 months, and were aged 18 to 65 years. This CDR3 region has 16 residues. Germline CDR1 reads LGHNA; CDR2 reads YSLEER. The J segment lost 3 bases and the V segment lost 0 bases, leaving 5 bases of the junction unmatched. Study results and limitations: For ophthalmopathy, model prediction preceded onset by a median approximately 6 months.

This clonotype has more than one count but fewer than ten. Its antigen is undetermined. TCR beta CDR3 regions were amplified from RNA. The HTBI primer set was used in a first-round RT-PCR of the TCR CDR3. MiXCR, run by TCRdb on the multiplex PCR reads, gives a single entry per CDR3 protein. The table records hundreds of thousands of distinct CDR3 sequences, 16% of them present only once. The sequencing sample was made of blood. The genes are TRBV4-3 and TRBJ1-5, with 7 bases matching TRBD1. The TCR was taken from a woman between 18 and 29 years old with Graves' hyperthyroidism. The CDR3 DNA follows: TGCGCCAGCAGCCAAGATTCAGGGACAGTCAATCAGCCCCAGCATTTT. Its protein is CASSQDSGTVNQPQHF.